This is a list of T cell receptor beta chains from one sample in a study of T-cell memory formation after mild COVID-19. TCRdb used MiXCR to reprocess the 5' RACE reads, holding one entry per CDR3 protein. The data show about 410,000 distinct CDR3 sequences, roughly 18% seen once. The sample was PBMCs or a T cell subset sorted from them (not recorded which). The receptor source for this set is a man aged 18 to 29 who had mild COVID-19 (a few samples of this study predate the infection). Cell type and time point are not known. Each CDR3 is given with its conserved first and last residue. The D gene is left open where the match is weak. Only some rows state a clone size, as once, few, many or a class for expanded clones.

J gene: TRBJ1-6
clone size: .
D gene: .
V gene: TRBV6-2/TRBV6-3
CDR3 protein: CASSYTWADNSPLHF
CDR3 DNA: TGTGCCAGCAGTTACACGTGGGCCGACAATTCACCCCTCCACTTT

J gene: TRBJ2-1
clone size: few
D gene: .
V gene: TRBV6-5
CDR3 protein: CASSNPLRGSYNEQFF
CDR3 DNA: TGTGCCAGCAGCAACCCCTTGCGGGGTTCATACAATGAGCAGTTCTTC

J gene: TRBJ2-7
clone size: .
D gene: TRBD2
V gene: TRBV6-5
CDR3 protein: CASSYSGLAGLYEQYF
CDR3 DNA: TGTGCCAGCAGTTACTCGGGACTAGCGGGGCTGTACGAGCAGTACTTC

J gene: TRBJ1-6
clone size: few
D gene: .
V gene: TRBV4-3
CDR3 protein: CASSQGWTLYNSPLHF
CDR3 DNA: TGCGCCAGCAGCCAAGGTTGGACGCTCTATAATTCACCCCTCCACTTT

J gene: TRBJ2-1
clone size: few
D gene: TRBD2
V gene: TRBV7-3
CDR3 protein: CASSKRGGTNEQFF
CDR3 DNA: TGTGCCAGCAGCAAGCGGGGGGGGACGAATGAGCAGTTCTTC

J gene: TRBJ1-3
clone size: few
D gene: .
V gene: TRBV5-1
CDR3 protein: CASSLAGGISGNTIYF
CDR3 DNA: TGCGCCAGCAGCTTGGCCGGGGGCATCTCTGGAAACACCATATATTTT

J gene: TRBJ2-5
clone size: .
D gene: .
V gene: TRBV28
CDR3 protein: CASSVFSQETQYF
CDR3 DNA: TGTGCCAGCAGTGTGTTCAGCCAAGAGACCCAGTACTTC

J gene: TRBJ2-1
clone size: .
D gene: .
V gene: TRBV12-3/TRBV12-4
CDR3 protein: CASSSTQGRKRNEQFF
CDR3 DNA: TGTGCCAGCTCATCCACACAGGGACGGAAGCGCAATGAGCAGTTCTTC

J gene: TRBJ1-2
clone size: .
D gene: TRBD1
V gene: TRBV7-2
CDR3 protein: CASSLWSNQGDNYGYTF
CDR3 DNA: TGTGCCAGCAGCTTATGGTCAAACCAGGGGGATAACTATGGCTACACCTTC

J gene: TRBJ2-7
clone size: .
D gene: .
V gene: TRBV4-1
CDR3 protein: CASSQDLKVMEQYF
CDR3 DNA: TGCGCCAGCAGCCAAGACCTTAAGGTTATGGAGCAGTACTTC

J gene: TRBJ1-6
clone size: .
D gene: .
V gene: TRBV6-6
CDR3 protein: CASIQSWGNSPLHF
CDR3 DNA: TGTGCCAGTATACAGTCTTGGGGTAATTCACCCCTCCACTTT

J gene: TRBJ2-7
clone size: .
D gene: TRBD2
V gene: TRBV19
CDR3 protein: CASSPEAGTRGSYEQYF
CDR3 DNA: TGTGCCAGTAGTCCAGAAGCCGGGACTAGAGGTTCTTACGAGCAGTACTTC

J gene: TRBJ1-6
clone size: few
D gene: .
V gene: TRBV5-1
CDR3 protein: CASSPTVGSPLHF
CDR3 DNA: TGCGCCAGCAGCCCCACCGTCGGTTCACCCCTCCACTTT

J gene: TRBJ2-4
clone size: .
D gene: .
V gene: TRBV5-1
CDR3 protein: CASSLALDGVGDKNIQYF
CDR3 DNA: TGCGCCAGCAGCTTGGCCCTGGACGGGGTGGGGGACAAAAACATTCAGTACTTC

J gene: TRBJ2-1
clone size: many
D gene: .
V gene: TRBV29-1
CDR3 protein: CSVRARGEYNEQFF
CDR3 DNA: TGCAGCGTTAGGGCCAGGGGGGAATACAATGAGCAGTTCTTC

J gene: TRBJ1-2
clone size: few
D gene: TRBD1
V gene: TRBV11-2
CDR3 protein: CASSFPRDREGDGYTF
CDR3 DNA: TGTGCCAGCAGCTTCCCTCGGGACAGGGAAGGGGATGGCTACACCTTC

J gene: TRBJ2-3
clone size: .
D gene: TRBD2
V gene: TRBV9
CDR3 protein: CASSVVGGGESDTQYF
CDR3 DNA: TGTGCCAGCAGCGTAGTAGGCGGGGGGGAATCCGATACGCAGTATTTT

J gene: TRBJ1-6
clone size: .
D gene: .
V gene: TRBV4-3
CDR3 protein: CASSLCTGRCSPLHF
CDR3 DNA: TGCGCCAGCAGCCTTTGCACCGGCCGCTGCTCACCCCTCCACTTT

J gene: TRBJ1-2
clone size: many
D gene: .
V gene: TRBV7-2
CDR3 protein: CASSLVTLDYGYTF
CDR3 DNA: TGTGCCAGCAGCTTAGTCACCTTAGACTATGGCTACACCTTC

J gene: TRBJ2-4
clone size: few
D gene: .
V gene: TRBV20-1
CDR3 protein: CSARSGLAKNIQYF
CDR3 DNA: TGCAGTGCTAGATCGGGATTAGCCAAAAACATTCAGTACTTC

J gene: TRBJ2-3
clone size: once
D gene: .
V gene: TRBV5-1
CDR3 protein: CASSRGGGVADTQYF
CDR3 DNA: TGCGCCAGCAGCCGAGGGGGAGGAGTCGCAGATACGCAGTATTTT

J gene: TRBJ2-6
clone size: few
D gene: .
V gene: TRBV7-9
CDR3 protein: CASSFSVSASGANVLTF
CDR3 DNA: TGTGCCAGCAGTTTCTCGGTGAGCGCCTCTGGGGCCAACGTCCTGACTTTC

J gene: TRBJ2-3
clone size: .
D gene: TRBD2
V gene: TRBV20-1
CDR3 protein: CSAPSGGSTDTQYF
CDR3 DNA: TGCAGTGCTCCCAGCGGGGGGAGCACAGATACGCAGTATTTT

J gene: TRBJ2-3
clone size: many
D gene: .
V gene: TRBV12-3/TRBV12-4
CDR3 protein: CASSYTDTQYF
CDR3 DNA: TGTGCCAGCAGTTACACAGATACGCAGTATTTT

J gene: TRBJ2-2
clone size: few
D gene: .
V gene: TRBV15
CDR3 protein: CATSRVSGSGELFF
CDR3 DNA: TGTGCCACCAGCAGAGTTTCCGGGTCCGGGGAGCTGTTTTTT

J gene: TRBJ2-5
clone size: .
D gene: .
V gene: TRBV15
CDR3 protein: CATSLDPHQETQYF
CDR3 DNA: TGTGCCACCAGCTTAGACCCACACCAAGAGACCCAGTACTTC

J gene: TRBJ2-5
clone size: .
D gene: TRBD2
V gene: TRBV29-1
CDR3 protein: CSVGLADRGETQYF
CDR3 DNA: TGCAGCGTCGGTCTAGCGGACCGGGGGGAGACCCAGTACTTC

J gene: TRBJ2-1
clone size: .
D gene: TRBD1
V gene: TRBV6-5
CDR3 protein: CASRFDRVDYNEQFF
CDR3 DNA: TGTGCCAGCAGGTTCGACAGGGTGGACTACAATGAGCAGTTCTTC

J gene: TRBJ2-1
clone size: .
D gene: TRBD1
V gene: TRBV14
CDR3 protein: CASSQDFWDRGPNEQFF
CDR3 DNA: TGTGCCAGCAGCCAAGATTTTTGGGACAGGGGACCGAATGAGCAGTTCTTC

J gene: TRBJ2-1
clone size: few
D gene: .
V gene: TRBV19
CDR3 protein: CASSIFRNEQFF
CDR3 DNA: TGTGCCAGTAGTATATTTAGGAATGAGCAGTTCTTC

J gene: TRBJ2-7
clone size: .
D gene: .
V gene: TRBV7-2
CDR3 protein: CASSRPSGGFEQYF
CDR3 DNA: TGTGCCAGCAGCCGTCCGTCTGGTGGCTTCGAGCAGTACTTC

J gene: TRBJ2-7
clone size: .
D gene: TRBD2
V gene: TRBV6-2/TRBV6-3
CDR3 protein: CASSYGLAGETYEQYF
CDR3 DNA: TGTGCCAGCAGTTACGGTCTGGCGGGAGAAACCTACGAGCAGTACTTC

J gene: TRBJ2-5
clone size: few
D gene: TRBD1
V gene: TRBV5-1
CDR3 protein: CASSSSPGQQETQYF
CDR3 DNA: TGCGCCAGCAGCTCGTCGCCGGGACAGCAAGAGACCCAGTACTTC

J gene: TRBJ1-3
clone size: few
D gene: .
V gene: TRBV7-9
CDR3 protein: CASSSGQAAGNTIYF
CDR3 DNA: TGTGCCAGCAGCTCCGGACAAGCCGCTGGAAACACCATATATTTT

J gene: TRBJ1-2
clone size: .
D gene: .
V gene: TRBV20-1
CDR3 protein: CSARDPQVANYGYTF
CDR3 DNA: TGCAGTGCTAGAGATCCGCAGGTGGCTAACTATGGCTACACCTTC

J gene: TRBJ1-4
clone size: .
D gene: .
V gene: TRBV10-3
CDR3 protein: CAISREGTGRTNEKLFF
CDR3 DNA: TGTGCCATCAGTCGAGAGGGGACTGGCCGAACTAATGAAAAACTGTTTTTT

J gene: TRBJ2-3
clone size: many
D gene: .
V gene: TRBV5-1
CDR3 protein: CASSWTPVTDTQYF
CDR3 DNA: TGCGCCAGCAGCTGGACTCCTGTCACAGATACGCAGTATTTT

J gene: TRBJ2-1
clone size: few
D gene: .
V gene: TRBV20-1
CDR3 protein: CSADPASPNEQFF
CDR3 DNA: TGCAGTGCTGACCCGGCGAGTCCCAATGAGCAGTTCTTC

J gene: TRBJ1-2
clone size: .
D gene: .
V gene: TRBV12-3/TRBV12-4
CDR3 protein: CASSTGTPWGYGYTF
CDR3 DNA: TGTGCCAGCAGTACCGGGACCCCTTGGGGCTATGGCTACACCTTC

J gene: TRBJ2-3
clone size: few
D gene: TRBD2
V gene: TRBV7-9
CDR3 protein: CASSTSGAADTQYF
CDR3 DNA: TGTGCCAGCAGCACTAGCGGGGCTGCAGATACGCAGTATTTT

J gene: TRBJ2-1
clone size: few
D gene: TRBD2
V gene: TRBV30
CDR3 protein: CAWSPGTSVEQFF
CDR3 DNA: TGTGCCTGGAGCCCCGGGACTAGCGTTGAGCAGTTCTTC

J gene: TRBJ2-3
clone size: .
D gene: .
V gene: TRBV4-1
CDR3 protein: CASSQDHTITTDTQYF
CDR3 DNA: TGCGCCAGCAGCCAAGATCACACCATAACCACAGATACGCAGTATTTT

J gene: TRBJ1-1
clone size: many
D gene: TRBD1
V gene: TRBV4-3
CDR3 protein: CASSRRTGRGTEAFF
CDR3 DNA: TGCGCCAGCAGCCGACGGACAGGGAGAGGCACTGAAGCTTTCTTT

J gene: TRBJ1-2
clone size: .
D gene: .
V gene: TRBV27
CDR3 protein: CASSLSGGNYGYTF
CDR3 DNA: TGTGCCAGCAGTTTATCGGGCGGTAACTATGGCTACACCTTC

J gene: TRBJ1-6
clone size: few
D gene: .
V gene: TRBV2
CDR3 protein: CASSDSGNSPLHF
CDR3 DNA: TGTGCCAGCAGTGATAGCGGAAATTCACCCCTCCACTTT

J gene: TRBJ1-1
clone size: few
D gene: .
V gene: TRBV28
CDR3 protein: CASNGLETEAFF
CDR3 DNA: TGTGCCAGCAACGGATTAGAAACTGAAGCTTTCTTT